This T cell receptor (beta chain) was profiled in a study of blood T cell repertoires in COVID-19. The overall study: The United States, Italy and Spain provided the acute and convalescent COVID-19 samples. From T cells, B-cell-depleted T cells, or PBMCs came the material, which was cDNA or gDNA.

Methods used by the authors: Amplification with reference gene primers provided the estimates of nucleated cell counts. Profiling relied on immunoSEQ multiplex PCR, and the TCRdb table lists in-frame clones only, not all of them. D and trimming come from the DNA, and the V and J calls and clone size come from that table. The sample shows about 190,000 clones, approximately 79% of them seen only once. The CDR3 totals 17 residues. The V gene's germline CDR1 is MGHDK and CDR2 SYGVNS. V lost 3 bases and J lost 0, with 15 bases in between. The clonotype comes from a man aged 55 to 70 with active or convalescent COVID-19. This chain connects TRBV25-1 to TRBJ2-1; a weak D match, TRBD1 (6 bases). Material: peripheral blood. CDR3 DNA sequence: TGTGCCAGCAGTGACTTCTCTACAGGGAGCTCCTACAATGAGCAGTTCTTC. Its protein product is CASSDFSTGSSYNEQFF. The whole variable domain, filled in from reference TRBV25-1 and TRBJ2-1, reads EADIYQTPRYLVIGTGKKITLECSQTMGHDKMYWYQQDPGMELHLIHYSYGVNSTEKGDLSSESTVSRIRTEHFPLTLESARPSHTSQYLCASSDFSTGSSYNEQFFGPGTRLTVL.